This entry concerns a single TCR beta chain. Its target is unknown. PCR amplification relied on 60 Vbeta primers (plus 13 Jbeta primers). Generated by immunoSEQ multiplex PCR, the TCRdb table keeps only in-frame clones and is missing some. In the table there are 150,000 to 200,000 clones, around 74% of which are singletons. The record originates from a study of cytomegalovirus exposure and HLA in healthy donors. Looking at the study overall: Caucasian-associated ancestry cluster membership applied to around 76% of nearly 400 genotyped donors. Study-wide points: Most TCR sequences showed up rarely, but some public TCRs showed up in many donors. Sequence variants that were highly shared formed a cluster that was likely a sequencing artifact. The study assumed roughly uniform donor sequencing depth for presence/absence analyses.

The sample comprised PBMCs. The receptor comes from a female donor in good health and CMV-seronegative.

The CDR3 loop reads CASSQTSGSYNEQFF. The CDR3 bases are TGCGCCAGCAGCCAAACTAGCGGCTCCTACAATGAGCAGTTCTTC. The chain recombines TRBV4-1 with TRBJ2-1, with 8 bases fitting TRBD2. CDR3 size: 15 residues. V lost 2 bases and J lost 0; bases outside the gene matches: 0. CDR1 and CDR2 from the germline V gene are MGHRA and YSYEKL.